Listed here are 32 T cell receptor beta chains from one sample, sequenced in a study of T-cell reconstitution after alpha-beta-depleted transplantation in children. Preparation of the TCRbeta library used unique molecular identifiers. MiXCR, applied by TCRdb to the PCR reads, yields one record per CDR3 protein. The sample records about 610,000 distinct CDR3 sequences, approximately 10% being singletons. Sequenced material: PBMCs from the stem cell graft donor, taken from the stem cell graft. All receptors derive from a human donor who donated a stem cell graft to a child with acute myeloid leukemia.

This clonotype was detected ten times or more. The rearrangement links TRBV27 to TRBJ1-6; D not certain. The CDR3 spans 14 residues. Germline values: CDR1 MNHEY, CDR2 SMNVEV (reference sequence). Trimming took 3 bases from V and 8 from J, leaving 11 bases between them. The CDR3 spells CASSLWEADSPLHF. The CDR3 nucleotides read TGTGCCAGCAGTTTGTGGGAGGCAGATTCACCCCTCCACTTT.

A few counts support this clonotype. This sequence joins TRBV7-3 and TRBJ2-2; D not certain. Germline loops: CDR1 SGHTA, CDR2 FQGTGA. The CDR3 totals 11 residues. Trimming took off 3 bases at V and 8 bases at J, with 4 bases between the two ends. The CDR3 nucleotides are TGTGCCAGCAGCTTTGATGGGGAGCTGTTTTTT. It codes for CASSFDGELFF.

The genes are TRBV7-6 and TRBJ2-2; TRBD2 matches 12 bases. Germline V gene lookup returns CDR1 SGHVS and CDR2 FNYEAQ. J was trimmed by 8 bases and V by 10 bases; bases with no gene match: 8. CDR3 length equals 14 residues. This CDR3 reads CATRRTSGTGELFF. Written as DNA, the CDR3 is TGTGCCACTCGGAGGACTAGCGGGACTGGGGAGCTGTTTTTT.

The sample holds a few counts of this clonotype. The chain recombines TRBV6-2 or TRBV6-3 with TRBJ2-7; a weak D match, TRBD2 (5 bases). Trimming removed 6 bases at V and 3 bases at J, with 12 bases between. The germline V gene encodes CDR1 MNHEY and CDR2 SVGEGT. The CDR3 is 13 amino acids. As DNA, the CDR3 is TGTGCCAGCAGGAGAGAGGGAGTCTACGAGCAGTACTTC. Its translation is CASRREGVYEQYF.

CDR3 loop: CASSQAPAAYEQYF. For the CDR3, the DNA is TGTGCCAGCAGCCAAGCTCCGGCCGCATACGAGCAGTACTTC. This rearrangement joins TRBV14 to TRBJ2-7; D is unclear. The germline V gene has CDR1 SGHDN and CDR2 FVKESK. The V end was cut by 1 base, the J end by 4 bases, with 11 bases between. There are 14 residues in the CDR3.

This clonotype occurred many times. The chain uses TRBV29-1 and TRBJ2-3, with D perhaps being TRBD1 or TRBD2 (5 bases each). From germline, CDR1 is SQVTM and CDR2 ANQGSEA. This CDR3 region has 13 residues. The ends were cut back, 7 bases at V and 5 bases at J, with 16 bases in the middle. The DNA for the CDR3 is TGCAGCGCCGGGGCCTTTTCCGTAGATACGCAGTATTTT. Residues: CSAGAFSVDTQYF.

The chain couples TRBV20-1 to TRBJ1-3; D is perhaps TRBD1 (6 bases). V was shortened by 5 bases and J by 4 bases, with 18 bases between the two germline ends. The length of the CDR3 is 15 residues. Germline-derived CDR1 and CDR2 are DFQATT and SNEGSKA (reference sequence). CDR3 sequence: CSADDRSAEGNTIYF. In DNA, the CDR3 is TGCAGTGCTGATGACAGGAGTGCAGAAGGAAACACCATATATTTT.

This clonotype showed up many times. The chain links TRBV5-1 to TRBJ2-3, with D perhaps matching TRBD1 (6 bases). Between the trimmed V and J ends, which lost 6 bases and 2 bases, there was a span of 16 bases. Germline V gives CDR1 SGHRS, CDR2 YFSETQ. CDR3 length equals 15 residues. DNA of the CDR3: TGCGCCAGCAAAGGACAGCGGTGGTCCACAGATACGCAGTATTTT. This codes for CASKGQRWSTDTQYF.

Ten or more counts support this clonotype. V is TRBV7-9 and J is TRBJ1-6, with D uncertain. From germline, CDR1 is SEHNR and CDR2 FQNEAQ (reference sequence). The CDR3 is 12 amino acids. Trimming stripped 6 bases from V and 5 bases from J, with 5 bases between. The CDR3 protein is CASRKNNSPLHF. The CDR3 DNA reads TGTGCCAGCAGGAAGAATAATTCACCCCTCCACTTT.

This clonotype was detected only a few times. The V call is TRBV29-1, the J call TRBJ2-5; D possibly matches TRBD1 or TRBD2 (5 bases each). Germline-derived CDR1 and CDR2 are SQVTM and ANQGSEA. This CDR3 is built from 11 residues. V dropped 4 bases and J dropped 6 bases, with 9 bases sitting between them. The CDR3 loop reads CSVAEGKTQYF. The CDR3 DNA follows: TGCAGCGTTGCTGAGGGGAAGACCCAGTACTTC. The variable domain in full, completed from reference TRBV29-1 and TRBJ2-5, reads SAVISQKPSRDICQRGTSLTIQCQVDSQVTMMFWYRQQPGQSLTLIATANQGSEATYESGFVIDKFPISRPNLTFSTLTVSNMSPEDSSIYLCSVAEGKTQYFGPGTRLLVL.

In its sample, this clonotype was seen a few times. The chain carries TRBV12-3 or TRBV12-4 and TRBJ2-1, with 10 positions matching TRBD2. The CDR3 consists of 15 residues. The V segment lost 6 bases and the J segment 14 bases; nucleotides outside the gene matches: 16. CDR3 loop: CASRVSSGRAAEEFF. Here the CDR3 DNA reads TGTGCCAGCAGGGTCTCCAGCGGGAGGGCCGCCGAGGAGTTCTTC.

This clonotype was detected many times. The chain joins TRBV18 to TRBJ2-7, with D uncertain. The V end lost 2 bases, the J end lost 3 bases, and 8 bases lay between the germline ends. This CDR3 comprises 13 residues. Germline V CDR1 and CDR2: KGHSH, LQKENI. The CDR3 nucleotides are TGTGCCAGCTCACCAACTCAGAACTACGAGCAGTACTTC. It codes for CASSPTQNYEQYF.

The rearrangement joins TRBV27 to TRBJ2-1, with D perhaps matching TRBD2 (7 bases). The ends were cut back, 1 base at V and 0 bases at J, with 19 bases in the middle. The germline gives CDR1 MNHEY, CDR2 SMNVEV (reference sequence). The CDR3 has 19 amino acids. The CDR3 region has the DNA TGTGCCAGCAGTTTATGGGGGGGGCACGGGTATCCCTCCTACAATGAGCAGTTCTTC. Its protein product is CASSLWGGHGYPSYNEQFF.

This clonotype turned up a few times. V is TRBV7-2 and J is TRBJ2-7; TRBD1 might be the D (5 bases). Germline V gene lookup returns CDR1 SGHTA and CDR2 FQGNSA. V shed 2 bases and J shed 4 bases, with 9 bases lying between them. The CDR3 sequence is 13 residues long. In DNA form, the CDR3 reads TGTGCCAGCAGCTTAAAGGGGCGATACGAGCAGTACTTC. Translated, it gives CASSLKGRYEQYF.

In regard to this clonotype: A read error may produce the germline difference seen at one junction end. The V and J genes are TRBV12-3 or TRBV12-4 and TRBJ2-7; tentatively, D is TRBD2 (5 bases). The CDR3 consists of 12 residues. CDR3 loop: CAISFRDYEQYF. CDR3 DNA: TGTGCCATCAGTTTCCGGGACTACGAGCAGTACTTC.

The CDR3: CSVREASAFF. As DNA, the CDR3 is TGCAGCGTTCGAGAGGCGTCGGCTTTCTTT. The chain recombines TRBV29-1 with TRBJ1-1; D gene ambiguous. The germline V gene has CDR1 SQVTM and CDR2 ANQGSEA. The CDR3 extends over 10 amino acids. The V and J ends lost 5 bases and 11 bases respectively, with 12 bases between them.

This clonotype was seen repeatedly, ten times or more. V and J are TRBV6-4 and TRBJ2-1; 10 bases line up with TRBD2. The V segment lost 2 bases and the J segment 10 bases; nucleotides outside the gene matches: 8. The CDR3 runs 15 residues. Looked up from germline, CDR1 is MRHNA and CDR2 is SNTAGT. The CDR3 is CASSDKPAGGGEQFF. CDR3 bases: TGTGCCAGCAGTGACAAGCCAGCGGGAGGGGGGGAGCAGTTCTTC.

This clonotype has only a few counts. In DNA form, the CDR3 reads TGTGCCAGCAGCTTAGAAGGACAGGCCAAAAACATTCAGTACTTC. Its translation: CASSLEGQAKNIQYF. The chain has TRBV7-2 and TRBJ2-4; weak D call: TRBD1 (6 bases). Trimming left V 1 base short and J 1 base short, with 8 bases between. Germline V gene sequence: CDR1 SGHTA, CDR2 FQGNSA. This CDR3 spans 15 amino acids.

The V gene is TRBV5-1, the J gene TRBJ1-2, with a tentative D call TRBD1 (6 bases). CDR3 length equals 14 residues. Trimming removed 4 bases from V and 2 bases from J, with 12 bases in between. In germline, CDR1 is SGHRS, CDR2 YFSETQ. CDR3 in amino acids: CASSPITGNYGYTF. The CDR3 coding sequence is TGCGCCAGCAGCCCTATCACAGGGAACTATGGCTACACCTTC.

This chain joins TRBV12-3 or TRBV12-4 and TRBJ1-4; D is ambiguous. The CDR3 contains 14 residues. Trimming shortened V by 1 base and J by 4 bases, and 7 bases separated the two germline ends. The chain's CDR3 is CASSLDSRNEKLFF. The CDR3 DNA reads TGTGCCAGCAGTTTAGACAGCCGTAATGAAAAACTGTTTTTT.

This sequence joins TRBV5-1 and TRBJ1-1; TRBD1 agrees at 8 bases. V was clipped by 3 bases and J by 3 bases; unmatched bases: 13. From germline, CDR1 is SGHRS and CDR2 YFSETQ. This CDR3 has 17 amino acids. CDR3 loop: CASSYRQGRALDTEAFF. CDR3 coding DNA: TGCGCCAGCAGCTACAGACAGGGGAGGGCTCTGGACACTGAAGCTTTCTTT. The whole variable domain, filled in from reference TRBV5-1 and TRBJ1-1, reads KAGVTQTPRYLIKTRGQQVTLSCSPISGHRSVSWYQQTPGQGLQFLFEYFSETQRNKGNFPGRFSGRQFSNSRSEMNVSTLELGDSALYLCASSYRQGRALDTEAFFGQGTRLTVV.

A word on this clonotype: A read error is possible here, since a much larger clone lies one base away. The chain carries TRBV20-1 and TRBJ2-5; TRBD2 aligns across 8 bases. Germline loops: CDR1 DFQATT, CDR2 SNEGSKA (reference sequence). CDR3 length: 15 amino acids. CDR3 protein: CCAEGEREPSETQYF. The CDR3 DNA follows: TGCTGTGCGGAAGGAGAGCGGGAGCCCTCGGAGACCCAGTACTTC.

The chain has TRBV20-1 and TRBJ2-1, with TRBD2 identical over 11 bases. The junction had 6 bases not matched to a gene; V was cut back by 6 bases and J by 5 bases. The CDR3 totals 14 residues. Germline V gene data show CDR1 as DFQATT and CDR2 as SNEGSKA (reference sequence). The CDR3 protein is CSAETGLADNEQFF. The CDR3 coding sequence is TGCAGTGCCGAAACGGGACTAGCGGACAATGAGCAGTTCTTC.

The chain uses TRBV29-1 and TRBJ2-2, with 8 bases matching TRBD1. Germline V gene data show CDR1 as SQVTM and CDR2 as ANQGSEA. The J segment lost 5 bases and the V segment lost 7 bases, leaving 6 bases of the junction unmatched. This CDR3 comprises 13 residues. The CDR3 sequence is CSAGQGFTGELFF. The CDR3 DNA reads as TGCAGCGCCGGACAGGGTTTTACCGGGGAGCTGTTTTTT.

The chain recombines TRBV20-1 with TRBJ1-2; perhaps TRBD1 as D (5 bases). Per germline, CDR1 DFQATT and CDR2 SNEGSKA (reference sequence). V was pared by 2 bases and J by 7 bases, with 11 bases between. This CDR3 contains 12 residues. This CDR3 reads CSARLGGLGYTF. Here the CDR3 DNA reads TGCAGTGCTAGATTGGGGGGTCTTGGCTACACCTTC.

This clonotype was found many times. The chain uses TRBV12-3 or TRBV12-4 and TRBJ2-5; the D is unclear. V was shortened by 6 bases and J by 0 bases, with 11 bases between the two germline ends. The CDR3 spans 14 residues. CDR3 sequence reads: CASSPRAHQETQYF. For the CDR3, the DNA is TGTGCCAGCAGCCCACGGGCCCACCAAGAGACCCAGTACTTC.

This clonotype has more than one count but fewer than ten. The chain is built from TRBV9 and TRBJ1-6; TRBD1 is a possible D gene (6 bases). Trimming removed 5 bases at V and 3 bases at J, with 6 bases between. The CDR3 has 13 residues. CDR1 SGDLS and CDR2 YYNGEE come from the germline V gene. The CDR3 coding sequence is TGTGCCAGCAGGACAGGCTATAATTCACCCCTCCACTTT. This encodes CASRTGYNSPLHF.

This clonotype has more than one count but fewer than ten. The V call is TRBV7-9, the J call TRBJ2-2, with D uncertain. V was pared by 1 base and J by 4 bases, with 13 bases between. This CDR3 spans 16 amino acids. CDR1 and CDR2 (germline): SEHNR, FQNEAQ (reference sequence). The CDR3 DNA is TGTGCCAGCAGCTTAGTTTCCGGTCTTGGCACCGGGGAGCTGTTTTTT. This gives the protein CASSLVSGLGTGELFF.

Ten or more counts support this clonotype. This chain links TRBV27 with TRBJ1-1; D is undetermined. Trimming took 7 bases from V and 1 from J, leaving 10 bases between them. The CDR3 loop spans 13 amino acids. Germline CDR1 is MNHEY and CDR2 is SMNVEV (reference sequence). CDR3 DNA sequence: TGTGCCAGCACAGCGTACCCGAACACTGAAGCTTTCTTT. Residues: CASTAYPNTEAFF.

The J gene is TRBJ2-1, the V gene TRBV6-2 or TRBV6-3; 7 bases align to TRBD2. Per the germline V gene, CDR1 is MNHEY and CDR2 is SVGEGT. CDR3 size: 17 residues. Trimming cost V 0 bases and J 4 bases; bases outside gene matches: 9. The CDR3 region is CASSYSPASGVYNEQFF. CDR3 nucleotides: TGTGCCAGCAGTTACTCCCCCGCAAGCGGGGTTTACAATGAGCAGTTCTTC.

In this sample, this clonotype turned up a few times. The rearrangement joins TRBV7-2 to TRBJ2-3; 7 bases agree with TRBD2. With V trimmed by 5 bases and J by 14 bases, 10 bases remained unmatched. CDR3 length: 12 amino acids. Germline CDR1 SGHTA, CDR2 FQGNSA. The CDR3 nucleotides are TGTGCCAGCAGCCGAGAGAGGACTAGTACGTATTTT. This gives the protein CASSRERTSTYF.

This clonotype was recorded at least ten times. The chain couples TRBV7-8 to TRBJ1-2, with 12 positions matching TRBD1. The CDR3 is made up of 15 amino acids. Germline loops: CDR1 SGHVS, CDR2 FQNEAQ. V lost 4 bases and J lost 3; bases outside the gene matches: 3. In DNA form, the CDR3 reads TGTGCCAGCAGCTCCGGGACAGGGGGCTACTATGGCTACACCTTC. Its protein is CASSSGTGGYYGYTF.